The next 31 T cell receptor beta chains were all read from a single sample in a study of shared clonotypes between healthy human individuals. Repertoires were generated with immunoSEQ multiplex PCR, while TCRdb's copy carries only in-frame clones and drops some. This sample has 550,000 to 850,000 clones; around 74% occur once, and the top ten carry over 1.5%. Source material: memory CD4+ T cells sorted from blood. Indicated subset: CD45RA-negative fraction. Receptor source: a woman in her 30s in good health.

The gene calls are TRBV28 and TRBJ2-5; 7 nucleotides line up with TRBD1. After removal of 10 bases from V and 1 base from J, the junction contained 6 bases not matched to a gene. CDR3 size: 13 residues. Germline CDR1 reads MDHEN; CDR2 reads SYDVKM. The CDR3 sequence is CATLGQLQETQYF. The CDR3, as DNA: TGTGCCACCTTGGGACAGCTCCAAGAGACCCAGTACTTC.

The chain is built from TRBV7-2 and TRBJ2-7; 9 bases line up with TRBD1. Germline loops: CDR1 SGHTA, CDR2 FQGNSA. J lost 2 bases, V lost 0 bases, and 2 bases had no gene match. This CDR3 is 15 amino acids long. The CDR3 DNA sequence: TGTGCCAGCAGCTTAGCAGGACAGGGGACCTACGAGCAGTACTTC. Its translation: CASSLAGQGTYEQYF. Full variable domain (missing parts from reference TRBV7-2 and TRBJ2-7): GAGVSQSPSNKVTEKGKDVELRCDPISGHTALYWYRQSLGQGLEFLIYFQGNSAPDKSGLPSDRFSAERTGGSVSTLTIQRTQQEDSAVYLCASSLAGQGTYEQYFGPGTRLTVT.

The chain uses TRBV28 and TRBJ1-5; no clear D. V was trimmed by 7 bases and J by 3 bases, leaving 16 bases between them. CDR3 length: 15 residues. Per the germline V gene, CDR1 is MDHEN and CDR2 is SYDVKM. This CDR3 reads CASNLGRVHNQPQHF. The CDR3 region has the DNA TGTGCCAGCAACTTGGGGAGGGTTCACAATCAGCCCCAGCATTTT.

The chain employs TRBV7-9 and TRBJ2-7, with 8 bases that match TRBD2. J was trimmed by 6 bases and V by 5 bases; bases with no gene match: 12. The CDR3 has 15 amino acids. Germline V CDR1 and CDR2: SEHNR, FQNEAQ (reference sequence). The CDR3 protein is CASSPQGSGKVEQYF. The DNA of the CDR3 is TGTGCCAGCAGCCCCCAGGGTAGCGGGAAAGTCGAGCAGTACTTC.

The chain joins TRBV11-2 to TRBJ2-7, with a weak D call TRBD2 (7 bases). This CDR3 has 15 residues. Between the trimmed V and J ends, which lost 1 base and 0 bases, there was a span of 10 bases. CDR1 and CDR2 from the germline V gene are SGHAT and FQNNGV. CDR3 region: CASSLGGGASYEQYF. The CDR3 coding sequence is TGTGCCAGCAGCTTAGGTGGGGGGGCCTCCTACGAGCAGTACTTC.

This chain links TRBV7-2 with TRBJ1-6, with D possibly TRBD1 on 5 matching bases. V lost 1 base and J lost 0, with 10 bases in between. The CDR3 sequence is 17 residues long. CDR1 and CDR2 (germline): SGHTA, FQGNSA. The DNA for the CDR3 is TGTGCCAGCAGCTTAGGGGCAGGGAGCTCCTATAATTCACCCCTCCACTTT. This codes for CASSLGAGSSYNSPLHF.

This chain uses TRBV5-1 with TRBJ2-3; D gene uncertain. This CDR3 has 14 amino acids. CDR1 is SGHRS and CDR2 is YFSETQ in the germline V gene. Trimming took 4 bases from V and 2 from J, leaving 11 bases between them. CDR3 DNA sequence: TGCGCCAGCAGCCGCCGAACCCACACAGATACGCAGTATTTT. Amino acids: CASSRRTHTDTQYF.

This rearrangement joins TRBV23-1 to TRBJ2-7, with D perhaps TRBD2 (8 bases). TRBV23-1 counts as an open reading frame of uncertain function. With 0 bases removed from V and 3 bases from J, the gap between germline ends came to 24 bases. The CDR3 spans 19 residues. In nucleotides, the CDR3 is TGCGCCAGCAGTCAATCGCGGGGGGCAGTTAGGGGGCAGATCTACGAGCAGTACTTC. Translating it yields CASSQSRGAVRGQIYEQYF.

This rearrangement joins TRBV6-6 to TRBJ2-3; D uncertain. V was pared by 2 bases and J by 3 bases, with 9 bases between. The CDR3 is 14 amino acids. The V gene's germline CDR1 is MNHNY and CDR2 SVGAGI (reference sequence). The CDR3 sequence is CASSYGVETDTQYF. CDR3 DNA: TGTGCCAGCAGTTACGGGGTAGAGACAGATACGCAGTATTTT.

The J gene is TRBJ1-1, the V gene TRBV9; 9 bases match TRBD1. This CDR3 has 15 amino acids. V lost 4 bases and J lost 4; bases outside the gene matches: 8. Germline V lookup: CDR1 SGDLS, CDR2 YYNGEE. CDR3 amino acids: CASSPRQGGGTEAFF. CDR3 nucleotides: TGTGCCAGCAGCCCAAGACAGGGGGGGGGCACTGAAGCTTTCTTT.

A few counts support this clone. V gene TRBV28 combines with J gene TRBJ2-2; 7 bases line up with TRBD2. CDR3 length equals 15 residues. V dropped 4 bases and J dropped 12; count of bases not matched to a gene: 14. The germline V gene encodes CDR1 MDHEN and CDR2 SYDVKM. The CDR3 is CASSYSLAVETKLFF. The DNA of the CDR3 is TGTGCCAGCAGTTACTCCCTAGCGGTTGAAACCAAGCTGTTTTTT.

The CDR3 here is CASSPILLAGGYNEQFF. In nucleotides, the CDR3 is TGTGCCAGCTCACCAATTTTGCTAGCGGGAGGATACAATGAGCAGTTCTTC. The genes are TRBV18 and TRBJ2-1, with 11 positions matching TRBD2. This CDR3 contains 17 residues. Looked up from germline, CDR1 is KGHSH and CDR2 is LQKENI. The V and J ends lost 2 bases and 4 bases, in that order; junction bases with no gene match: 7. Full variable domain (remainder filled in from reference TRBV18 and TRBJ2-1): NAGVMQNPRHLVRRRGQEARLRCSPMKGHSHVYWYRQLPEEGLKFMVYLQKENIIDESGMPKERFSAEFPKEGPSILRIQQVVRGDSAAYFCASSPILLAGGYNEQFFGPGTRLTVL.

The chain employs TRBV5-1 and TRBJ2-7; 8 bases align to TRBD2. Unmatched junction bases numbered 6, after V lost 2 bases and J lost 2 bases. The CDR3 spans 15 residues. CDR1 and CDR2 from the germline V gene are SGHRS and YFSETQ. The CDR3 is CASSLSSGHTYEQYF. CDR3 DNA sequence: TGCGCCAGCAGCTTATCTAGCGGGCATACCTACGAGCAGTACTTC. The variable domain in full, completed from reference TRBV5-1 and TRBJ2-7, reads KAGVTQTPRYLIKTRGQQVTLSCSPISGHRSVSWYQQTPGQGLQFLFEYFSETQRNKGNFPGRFSGRQFSNSRSEMNVSTLELGDSALYLCASSLSSGHTYEQYFGPGTRLTVT.

This rearrangement joins TRBV19 to TRBJ1-5; tentative D call: TRBD1 (6 bases). The germline V gene encodes CDR1 LNHDA and CDR2 SQIVND (reference sequence). The CDR3 is 14 amino acids. Trimming took 7 bases from V and 5 from J, leaving 15 bases between them. CDR3 DNA sequence: TGTGCCAGTACCCCGGGTAGGGGGTATCAGCCCCAGCATTTT. Translating gives CASTPGRGYQPQHF.

This rearrangement joins TRBV28 to TRBJ2-7; TRBD2 agrees at 8 bases. Germline lookup yields CDR1 MDHEN and CDR2 SYDVKM. J gave up 2 bases and V 6 bases, and 9 bases lay outside the gene matches. This CDR3 region has 15 residues. The DNA of the CDR3 is TGTGCCAGCAGGGACGCCGGGGGGGTCCCCTACGAGCAGTACTTC. Translation gives CASRDAGGVPYEQYF.

V and J are TRBV5-1 and TRBJ1-1; D is perhaps TRBD1 (5 bases). Trimming took 2 bases from V and 5 from J, leaving 10 bases between them. CDR3 length: 13 amino acids. Germline V gene lookup returns CDR1 SGHRS and CDR2 YFSETQ. In nucleotides, the CDR3 is TGCGCCAGCAGCTTCAGGGAGGGAACTGAAGCTTTCTTT. It specifies CASSFREGTEAFF.

The chain has TRBV28 and TRBJ2-3, with 8 bases aligning to TRBD2. The CDR3 spans 13 residues. Per germline, CDR1 MDHEN and CDR2 SYDVKM. V lost 10 bases, J lost 0 bases, and 3 bases stayed unmatched. The CDR3 DNA reads as TGTGCCATCGGGAGGGAGAGCACAGATACGCAGTATTTT. Amino acids: CAIGRESTDTQYF. Looking up the rest from reference TRBV28 and TRBJ2-3 gives the full variable domain: DVKVTQSSRYLVKRTGEKVFLECVQDMDHENMFWYRQDPGLGLRLIYFSYDVKMKEKGDIPEGYSVSREKKERFSLILESASTNQTSMYLCAIGRESTDTQYFGPGTRLTVL.

The chain uses TRBV27 and TRBJ2-5; 9 nucleotides match TRBD1. CDR3 length: 16 residues. Germline CDR1 reads MNHEY; CDR2 reads SMNVEV (reference sequence). Trimming at V came to 5 bases and at J to 2 bases, leaving 9 bases not matched to a gene. Here the CDR3 reads CASSLHRQGGQETQYF. CDR3 DNA: TGTGCCAGCAGTCTCCACCGACAGGGGGGTCAAGAGACCCAGTACTTC.

The rearrangement uses TRBV5-6 and TRBJ2-5; no clear D gene. Germline lookup yields CDR1 SGHDT and CDR2 YYEEEE. The CDR3 is made up of 16 amino acids. The V end was cut by 0 bases, the J end by 5 bases, with 17 bases between. This CDR3 is CASSLGNSLLGETQYF. The CDR3 DNA is TGTGCCAGCAGCTTGGGGAATAGCTTACTTGGGGAGACCCAGTACTTC.

This clone was seen more than once but under ten times. J is TRBJ2-5 and V is TRBV19; 10 bases agree with TRBD2. The ends lost 9 bases at V and 2 bases at J; junction bases unmatched: 3. The CDR3 is 13 residues long. Germline values: CDR1 LNHDA, CDR2 SQIVND (reference sequence). In DNA form, the CDR3 reads TGTGCCAGCGGGACTAGCGTTCAAGAGACCCAGTACTTC. It encodes CASGTSVQETQYF.

This rearrangement joins TRBV5-1 to TRBJ2-5; D remains ambiguous. The DNA end is a closer match to TRBJ2-7, so the J assignment may be wrong. CDR3 length: 13 amino acids. Germline-derived CDR1 and CDR2 are SGHRS and YFSETQ. CDR3 amino acids: CASREMGRYEQYF. For the CDR3, the DNA is TGCGCCAGCAGGGAAATGGGCAGGTACGAGCAGTACTTC.

This clone was seen just once. The chain is built from TRBV5-1 and TRBJ1-4; TRBD1 matches at 9 bases. The CDR3 consists of 15 residues. With 2 bases clipped from V and 7 bases from J, the junction kept 6 bases outside the gene matches. Germline V lookup: CDR1 SGHRS, CDR2 YFSETQ. CDR3 sequence reads: CASSFTGTGREKLFF. The CDR3, as DNA: TGCGCCAGCAGCTTTACCGGGACAGGGCGTGAAAAACTGTTTTTT.

The V call is TRBV11-2, the J call TRBJ2-1, with D possibly TRBD1 on 6 matching bases. Germline V gene data show CDR1 as SGHAT and CDR2 as FQNNGV. Trimming removed 6 bases from V and 3 bases from J, with 18 bases in between. CDR3 size: 16 residues. This CDR3 is CASSPRGGGYYNEQFF. CDR3 nucleotides: TGTGCCAGCAGTCCCCGTGGGGGCGGTTACTACAATGAGCAGTTCTTC.

The V gene is TRBV11-2, the J gene TRBJ2-1; D gene ambiguous. V dropped 1 base and J dropped 1 base, with 8 bases sitting between them. Germline V gene sequence: CDR1 SGHAT, CDR2 FQNNGV. The CDR3 spans 15 residues. In nucleotides, the CDR3 is TGTGCCAGCAGCTTAGTACTCAATTCCTACAATGAGCAGTTCTTC. It codes for CASSLVLNSYNEQFF.

The chain is built from TRBV19 and TRBJ1-2, with D maybe TRBD1 (5 bases). Germline loops: CDR1 LNHDA, CDR2 SQIVND (reference sequence). The CDR3 runs 16 residues. The V gene lost 5 bases and the J gene lost 2 bases, with 18 bases spanning the gap. CDR3 amino acids: CASSPPIPGTNYGYTF. The CDR3 DNA reads as TGTGCCAGTAGTCCCCCCATTCCGGGGACCAACTATGGCTACACCTTC. Full variable domain (rest looked up from reference TRBV19 and TRBJ1-2): DGGITQSPKYLFRKEGQNVTLSCEQNLNHDAMYWYRQDPGQGLRLIYYSQIVNDFQKGDIAEGYSVSREKKESFPLTVTSAQKNPTAFYLCASSPPIPGTNYGYTFGSGTRLTVV.

The genes are TRBV11-3 and TRBJ2-7; weak D call: TRBD2 (5 bases). Germline loops: CDR1 SGHNT, CDR2 YENEEA. V shed 1 base and J shed 6 bases, with 16 bases lying between them. The CDR3 consists of 15 residues. The CDR3 coding sequence is TGTGCCAGCAGCTTAGGAGGGCCGAATTCCCCCGAGCAGTACTTC. It encodes CASSLGGPNSPEQYF.

V and J are TRBV4-2 and TRBJ2-2, with 7 nucleotides matching TRBD1. Germline CDR1 is LGHNA and CDR2 is YNFKEQ. V gave up 4 bases and J gave up 2 bases; unmatched junction bases: 7. This CDR3 comprises 16 residues. The CDR3 sequence is CASSRTGQPNTGELFF. In nucleotides, the CDR3 is TGTGCCAGCAGCCGGACAGGACAGCCAAACACCGGGGAGCTGTTTTTT.

The rearrangement joins TRBV4-1 to TRBJ2-7, with TRBD2 matching 10 bases. Trimming cost V 5 bases and J 2 bases; bases outside gene matches: 6. Germline values: CDR1 MGHRA, CDR2 YSYEKL. CDR3 length: 15 residues. CDR3 protein: CASSDRLAGTYEQYF. CDR3 in DNA: TGCGCCAGCAGCGACCGACTAGCGGGTACCTACGAGCAGTACTTC.

This chain uses TRBV27 with TRBJ1-4; no clear D. Trimming took 3 bases from V and 4 from J, leaving 9 bases between them. CDR3 length: 14 amino acids. Looked up from germline, CDR1 is MNHEY and CDR2 is SMNVEV (reference sequence). The CDR3 bases are TGTGCCAGCAGTTTGTCGGCCTATAATGAAAAACTGTTTTTT. Encoded protein: CASSLSAYNEKLFF.

About this clone itself: At one of its ends the junction is not consistent with the germline gene, which may arise from a read error. The identical CDR3 is also encoded by other nucleotide sequences in the sample. The V and J genes are TRBV29-1 and TRBJ2-7; perhaps TRBD1 as D (5 bases). Germline V gene lookup returns CDR1 SQVTM and CDR2 ANQGSEA. The CDR3 spans 14 residues. CDR3 DNA sequence: TGCAGCGTTGTGGGGCCCAGAAGCTCCTACGAGCAGTACTTT. This gives the protein CSVVGPRSSYEQYF.

The genes are TRBV18 and TRBJ2-5; maybe TRBD1 (5 bases). The CDR3 is 13 residues long. Germline CDR1 and CDR2: KGHSH and LQKENI. Deletions cut 1 base from V and 5 bases from J, with 8 bases between. CDR3 region: CASSPRRAETQYF. In DNA form, the CDR3 reads TGTGCCAGCTCACCACGCAGGGCTGAGACCCAGTACTTC. The full variable domain, rest sourced from reference TRBV18 and TRBJ2-5, is NAGVMQNPRHLVRRRGQEARLRCSPMKGHSHVYWYRQLPEEGLKFMVYLQKENIIDESGMPKERFSAEFPKEGPSILRIQQVVRGDSAAYFCASSPRRAETQYFGPGTRLLVL.